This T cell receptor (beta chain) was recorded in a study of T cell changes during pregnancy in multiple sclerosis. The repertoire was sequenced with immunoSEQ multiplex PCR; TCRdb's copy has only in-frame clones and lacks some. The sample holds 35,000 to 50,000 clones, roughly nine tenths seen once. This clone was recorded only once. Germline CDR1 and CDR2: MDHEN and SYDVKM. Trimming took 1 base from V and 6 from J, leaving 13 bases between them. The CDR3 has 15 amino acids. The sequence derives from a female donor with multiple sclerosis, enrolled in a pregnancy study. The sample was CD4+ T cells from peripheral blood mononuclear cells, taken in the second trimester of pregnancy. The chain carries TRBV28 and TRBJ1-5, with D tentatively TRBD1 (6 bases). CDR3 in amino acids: CASSLFRRGSQPQHF. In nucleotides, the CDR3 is TGTGCCAGCAGTTTATTCCGAAGGGGGAGTCAGCCCCAGCATTTT.